This TCR beta chain appears in the sequencing data of a study of blood T cell repertoires in COVID-19 (dated by TCRdb to about 2020). Looking at the study overall: The collaborator samples originated in the United States, Italy and Spain and spanned the acute and convalescent phases of COVID-19. The prospective study material was composed of cDNA or gDNA derived from T cells, B-cell-depleted T cells, or PBMCs. Deeply sampled blood TCRbeta repertoires from subjects exposed to, actively infected with, or recovered from COVID-19 were included in the dataset. The repertoires were released in a freely available public database intended as a resource for research on the immune response to SARS-CoV-2. Samples came from the ongoing ImmuneRACE study (first 160 participants) plus 1,254 subjects from 6 global collaborators. A de-identified subject ID, COVID-19 status, age in years and sex were almost always included in the sample metadata. Where HLA class I and class II types were available, the types were taken from metadata supplied by the sample provider, not from assay-based typing. Study-level results and caveats: The amount of clinical and demographic metadata varied by source and participant and was provided uncurated.

The immunoSEQ Assay, a bias-controlled multiplex PCR, was used to amplify TCRbeta CDR3 regions from genomic DNA. Concerning the study's data processing: The number of nucleated cells in each sample was estimated from the amplification of reference gene primers within the assay. To quantify the absolute abundance of each unique TCRbeta CDR3 rearrangement, sequence reads were collapsed and filtered. For each sample, productive Simpson clonality was calculated as the square root of Simpson's diversity index across productive rearrangements. In its TCRdb copy, this immuneACCESS table keeps in-frame sequences only and misses some clones. Where compared with another copy, unresolved V genes explain less than half of these, and the others have no known cause. That table is the source of V, J and clone size, and D and trimming were worked out from the DNA. The sample has 88,000 or so clones on record, about 85% of them singletons. The leading ten clones occupy less than 4.5% of the sample.

As concerns this clone: Its antigen has not been determined. Base qualities were left out, and no much larger clone turns up one base away.

Collaborating institutions collected whole blood in K2EDTA tubes following their own protocols. For TCRbeta analysis, collaborators shipped samples in one of three forms: frozen whole blood, isolated PBMCs, or DNA extracted from either of those sample types. At the junction V is shortened by 4 bases and J by 2 bases, with 9 bases in between. There are 14 amino acids in the CDR3, from cysteine to phenylalanine inclusive. Just the 42-base CDR3 DNA is kept, in frame starting at base 1. CDR1 and CDR2 were assigned from the germline V gene as SNHLY and FYNNEI. The sequence derives from a man in his 60s with acute or convalescent COVID-19. The chain links TRBV2 with TRBJ1-5, and TRBD1 may be the D gene, going by 6 matching bases. The material sequenced was peripheral blood. At the DNA level, the sequence is TGTGCCAGCAGTGGGGCAGGGGGCAATCAGCCCCAGCATTTT. It codes for CASSGAGGNQPQHF.